This T cell receptor (beta chain) is from a study of T cells after yellow fever vaccination. Study information: Preparation of the low-cell-number fractions used SMART-Seq v4 Ultra Low Input.

General observations from the study: A large majority of primary-vaccination clones showed up again after the booster (roughly 95% CD4, almost 90% CD8). Repertoires sorted by FACS could include abundant clonotypes that are contaminants from the bulk population. It was a weaker secondary response, yet one that peaked faster, at day 5 versus 15.

V gave up 5 bases and J gave up 0 bases; unmatched junction bases: 6. Germline V CDR1 and CDR2: SGHVS, FQNEAQ. The CDR3 is 15 residues long. TCRdb used MiXCR to reprocess the 5' RACE reads, holding one entry per CDR3 protein. The table has 50,000 to 60,000 distinct CDR3 sequences, less than 8% seen once. This clonotype was sampled from a man aged 18 to 30 who received the YFV17D yellow fever vaccine. The material was CD8+ T cells not binding an NS4B(214-222) dextramer, sorted from PBMCs, obtained around 45 days after the first yellow fever vaccination. The chain uses TRBV7-8 and TRBJ2-7; TRBD1 matches 8 bases. The CDR3 DNA reads as TGTGCCAGCAGCCCAACCAGGGGGCTCTCCTACGAGCAGTACTTC. Protein sequence: CASSPTRGLSYEQYF.